This TCR beta chain was recorded in a study of T cell responses to AZD1222 COVID-19 vaccine. Whether given at about 4 or about 12 weeks, second doses were pooled. Study-level results: Just a handful of AZD1222 recipients were seropositive at baseline. Spike-wide vaccine-associated CD4 TCRs dominated at 160-218 and 743-854. Donors, mostly white British, included more females; clonal diversity was possibly underestimated.

Method: immunoSEQ multiplex PCR; TCRdb's copy keeps in-frame clones and lacks some. This table has some 110,000 clones, approximately 85% appearing once. The V end lost 0 bases, the J end lost 6 bases, and 9 bases lay between the germline ends. CDR3 length: 15 residues. Per germline, CDR1 KGHSH and CDR2 LQKENI. The table lists this clone with a count of one. Its antigen is undetermined. The receptor was isolated from an adult who received the AZD1222 COVID-19 vaccine. The genes are TRBV18 and TRBJ1-6; unclear D gene. The sample was peripheral blood, taken 28 days after the second AZD1222 dose. The CDR3 DNA is TGTGCCAGCTCACCACCGACGAGGAGTAATTCACCCCTCCACTTT. This encodes CASSPPTRSNSPLHF.